This paragraph reports one TCR beta chain. The J segment lost 3 bases and the V segment lost 4 bases, leaving 9 bases of the junction unmatched. CDR1 is SQVTM, CDR2 ANQGSEA, per germline. The CDR3 is 15 residues long. A library of TCRbeta sequences, prepared with unique molecular identifiers, was generated. TCRdb analysed the PCR reads with MiXCR anew, one entry per CDR3 protein. The data show about 640,000 distinct CDR3 sequences, with under 15% seen just once and about 2.2% held by the top ten. This entry comes from a study of T-cell reconstitution after alpha-beta-depleted transplantation in children.

The chain combines TRBV29-1 with TRBJ2-3; TRBD2 aligns across 8 bases. The source was PBMCs, mostly from graft donor cells, collected 360 days after TCRalphabeta/CD19-depleted stem cell transplant. The receptor comes from a male patient aged 5 to 17 who had a stem cell transplant for acute myeloid leukemia, so the T cells may come from the graft donor. The CDR3 region has the DNA TGCAGCGTTGTCTCACAGCGGGAGAGAACAGATACGCAGTATTTT. Protein product: CSVVSQRERTDTQYF.